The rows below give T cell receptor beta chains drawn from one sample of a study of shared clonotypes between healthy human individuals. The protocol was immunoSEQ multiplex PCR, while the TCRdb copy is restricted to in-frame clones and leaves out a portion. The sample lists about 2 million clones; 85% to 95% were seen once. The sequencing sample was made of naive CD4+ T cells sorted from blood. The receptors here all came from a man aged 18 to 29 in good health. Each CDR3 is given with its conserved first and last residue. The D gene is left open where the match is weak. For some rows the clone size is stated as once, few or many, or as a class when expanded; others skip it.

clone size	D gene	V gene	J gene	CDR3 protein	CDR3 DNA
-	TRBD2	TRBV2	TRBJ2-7	CASSDGPGGRDEQYF	TGTGCCAGCAGTGATGGGCCGGGAGGTCGGGACGAGCAGTACTTC
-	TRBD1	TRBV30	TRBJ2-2	CAWSPQGATGELFF	TGTGCCTGGAGTCCCCAGGGGGCGACCGGGGAGCTGTTTTTT
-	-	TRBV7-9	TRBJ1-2	CASSFNGRKDGYTF	TGTGCCAGCAGCTTCAATGGCAGGAAAGATGGCTACACCTTC
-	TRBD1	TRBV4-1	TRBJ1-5	CASSRGQSSNQPQHF	TGCGCCAGCAGCCGGGGACAGTCTAGCAATCAGCCCCAGCATTTT
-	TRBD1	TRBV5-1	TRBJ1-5	CASSSRLFYGQGPLIIQPQHF	TGCGCCAGCAGCTCCCGCCTTTTTTACGGACAGGGCCCCCTAATAATTCAGCCCCAGCATTTT
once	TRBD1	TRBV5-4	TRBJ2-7	CASSSGQGPYEQYF	TGTGCCAGCAGCTCCGGACAGGGACCCTACGAGCAGTACTTC
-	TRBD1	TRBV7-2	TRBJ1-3	CASSPGTGFSTIYF	TGTGCCAGCAGCCCGGGGACAGGGTTTAGCACCATATATTTT
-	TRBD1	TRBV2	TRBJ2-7	CASRSLRDSPYEQYF	TGTGCCAGCAGAAGCCTCCGGGACAGCCCGTACGAGCAGTACTTC
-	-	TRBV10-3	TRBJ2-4	CAISGGRTAKNIQYF	TGTGCCATCAGTGGAGGCCGGACAGCCAAAAACATTCAGTACTTC
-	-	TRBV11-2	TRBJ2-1	CASSPGAGRYNEQFF	TGTGCCAGCAGCCCTGGGGCAGGCCGCTACAATGAGCAGTTCTTC
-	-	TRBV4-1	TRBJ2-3	CASSQDGLSTQYF	TGCGCCAGCAGCCAAGACGGACTAAGTACGCAGTATTTT
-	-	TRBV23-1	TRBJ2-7	CASSLPIDEGNRGYEQYF	TGCGCCAGCAGTCTCCCCATAGACGAGGGCAATCGGGGGTACGAGCAGTACTTC
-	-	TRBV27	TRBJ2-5	CASSLAGFQETQYF	TGTGCCAGCAGTTTAGCTGGGTTCCAAGAGACCCAGTACTTC
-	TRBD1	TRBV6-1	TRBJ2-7	CASSEEIQGAYEQYF	TGTGCCAGCAGTGAAGAAATACAGGGGGCGTACGAGCAGTACTTC
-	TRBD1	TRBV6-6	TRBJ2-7	CASTQGAGEQYF	TGTGCCAGCACCCAGGGGGCGGGCGAGCAGTACTTC
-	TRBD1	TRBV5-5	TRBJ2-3	CASSRTGASTDTQYF	TGTGCCAGCAGCCGTACAGGGGCTAGCACAGATACGCAGTATTTT
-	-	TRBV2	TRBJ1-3	CASSGGQGKAGNTIYF	TGTGCCAGCAGTGGTGGGCAGGGTAAAGCTGGAAACACCATATATTTT
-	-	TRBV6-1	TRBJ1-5	CASSEWGSLLNQPQHF	TGTGCCAGCAGTGAATGGGGCAGCCTCCTCAATCAGCCCCAGCATTTT
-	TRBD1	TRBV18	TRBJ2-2	CASTGTANTGELFF	TGTGCCAGCACGGGGACAGCGAACACCGGGGAGCTGTTTTTT
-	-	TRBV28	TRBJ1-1	CASSFGQGRSNTEAFF	TGTGCCAGCAGTTTTGGTCAGGGGAGGTCGAACACTGAAGCTTTCTTT
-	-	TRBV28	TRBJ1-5	CASSLRQASNQPQHF	TGTGCCAGCAGCCTCAGGCAGGCTTCCAATCAGCCCCAGCATTTT
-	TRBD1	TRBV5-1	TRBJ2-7	CASSSDRPSSYEQYF	TGCGCCAGCAGCTCGGACAGGCCAAGCTCCTACGAGCAGTACTTC
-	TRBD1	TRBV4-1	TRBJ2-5	CASSRSGTGIRETQYF	TGCGCCAGCAGCCGATCCGGGACAGGGATACGAGAGACCCAGTACTTC
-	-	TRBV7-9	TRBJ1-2	CASSSRDVVNYGYTF	TGTGCCAGCAGCTCTCGGGACGTTGTGAACTATGGCTACACCTTC
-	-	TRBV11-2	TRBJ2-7	CASSLRASYEQYF	TGTGCCAGCAGTTTACGCGCCTCCTACGAGCAGTACTTC
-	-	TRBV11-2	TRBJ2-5	CASSLDGARQETQYF	TGTGCCAGCAGCTTAGATGGGGCCAGACAAGAGACCCAGTACTTC
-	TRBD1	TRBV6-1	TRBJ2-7	CASSETGDSYEQYF	TGTGCCAGCAGTGAAACAGGGGACTCCTACGAGCAGTACTTC
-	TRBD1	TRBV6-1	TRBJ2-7	CASSFPGQPYEQYF	TGTGCCAGCAGTTTCCCGGGACAGCCCTACGAGCAGTACTTC
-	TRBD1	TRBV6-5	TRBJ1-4	CASSFTGGKTNEKLFF	TGTGCCAGCAGTTTTACAGGGGGCAAAACTAATGAAAAACTGTTTTTT
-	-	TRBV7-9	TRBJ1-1	CASTLGNREAFF	TGTGCCAGCACCCTGGGGAATCGGGAAGCTTTCTTT
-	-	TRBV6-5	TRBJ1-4	CASSPREFEKLFF	TGTGCCAGCAGCCCCAGGGAATTTGAAAAACTGTTTTTT
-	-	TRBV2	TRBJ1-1	CASILVVSNTEAFF	TGTGCCAGCATCTTGGTAGTCAGTAACACTGAAGCTTTCTTT
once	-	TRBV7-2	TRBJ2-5	CASSAGWGGGQETQYF	TGTGCCAGCAGCGCAGGTTGGGGTGGGGGTCAAGAGACCCAGTACTTC
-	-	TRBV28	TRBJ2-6	CASSFPLGSSGANVLTF	TGTGCCAGCAGTTTCCCCCTGGGCAGCTCTGGGGCCAACGTCCTGACTTTC
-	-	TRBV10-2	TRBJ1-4	CARSEGRVNEKLFF	TGCGCCAGGAGTGAGGGGAGGGTTAATGAAAAACTGTTTTTT
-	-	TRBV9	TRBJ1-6	CASSVEGTGQGSPLHF	TGTGCCAGCAGCGTAGAAGGCACGGGCCAGGGTTCACCCCTCCACTTT
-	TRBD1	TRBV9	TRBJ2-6	CASSVSTGGYSGANVLTF	TGTGCCAGCAGCGTTAGCACAGGGGGATACTCTGGGGCCAACGTCCTGACTTTC
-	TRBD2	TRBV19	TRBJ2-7	CASSIGSGLVSRAEQYF	TGTGCCAGTAGTATAGGTTCTGGACTAGTTTCGCGGGCCGAGCAGTACTTC
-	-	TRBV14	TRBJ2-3	CASSPGISPSTDTQYF	TGTGCCAGCAGCCCGGGAATCTCCCCTAGCACAGATACGCAGTATTTT
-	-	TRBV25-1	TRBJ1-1	CASSESSGLEAFF	TGTGCCAGCAGTGAATCGAGTGGACTTGAAGCTTTCTTT
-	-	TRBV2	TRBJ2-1	CASSGLNEQFF	TGTGCCAGCAGCGGACTAAATGAGCAGTTCTTC
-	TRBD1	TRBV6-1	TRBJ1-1	CASSVTGGRTEAFF	TGTGCCAGCAGTGTTACAGGGGGGAGGACTGAAGCTTTCTTT
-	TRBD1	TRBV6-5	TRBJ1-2	CASSWDSDYGYTF	TGTGCCAGCAGTTGGGACAGTGACTATGGCTACACCTTC
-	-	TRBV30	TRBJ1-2	CAWSVTVSTGYGYTF	TGTGCCTGGAGTGTCACCGTTTCGACGGGGTATGGCTACACCTTC
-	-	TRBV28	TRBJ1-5	CASSFGAQPQHF	TGTGCCAGCAGTTTCGGGGCTCAGCCCCAGCATTTT